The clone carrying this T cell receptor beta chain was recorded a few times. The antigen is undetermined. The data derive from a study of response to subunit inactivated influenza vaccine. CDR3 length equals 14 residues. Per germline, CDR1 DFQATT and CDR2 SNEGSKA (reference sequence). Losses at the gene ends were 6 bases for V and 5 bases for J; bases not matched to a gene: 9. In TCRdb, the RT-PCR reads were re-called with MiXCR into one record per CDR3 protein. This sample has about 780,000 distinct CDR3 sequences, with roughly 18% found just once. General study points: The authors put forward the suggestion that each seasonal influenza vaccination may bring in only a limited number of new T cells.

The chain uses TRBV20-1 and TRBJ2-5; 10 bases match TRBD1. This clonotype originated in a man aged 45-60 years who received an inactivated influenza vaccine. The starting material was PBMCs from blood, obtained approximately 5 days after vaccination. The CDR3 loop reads CSAPDRGLVETQYF. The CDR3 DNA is TGCAGTGCACCCGACAGGGGGCTGGTGGAGACCCAGTACTTC.